This T cell receptor beta chain was sequenced during a study of blood T cell repertoires in COVID-19. Study as a whole: Researchers got acute and convalescent COVID-19 samples from the United States, Italy and Spain. Sample material is recorded as cDNA or gDNA derived from T cells, B-cell-depleted T cells, or PBMCs.

The germline V gene encodes CDR1 MNHNY and CDR2 SVGAGI (reference sequence). The CDR3 runs to 11 residues. Trimming left V 5 bases short and J 6 bases short, with 7 bases between. Methods used by the authors: Amplification with reference gene primers provided the estimates of nucleated cell counts. Measured with immunoSEQ multiplex PCR; TCRdb has only the in-frame clones, and not every one. Clone size and V and J calls were adopted from that table, with D and trimming inferred from the DNA. Found here are roughly 150,000 clones, roughly 84% of them singletons; the top ten hold under 9.5%. This chain connects TRBV6-6 to TRBJ1-2; D is undetermined. Sequenced sample: peripheral blood. The TCR originated in a human donor in a cohort sampled during active COVID-19. CDR3 in DNA: TGTGCCAGCAGTAAAGGAGATGGCTACACCTTC. Translation: CASSKGDGYTF.